Listed below are T cell receptor beta chains from one sample, sequenced in a study of OX40 agonist ivuxolimab in advanced cancers. Only in-frame clones appear in the TCRdb table, and some are missing; sequencing was by immunoSEQ multiplex PCR. The table has some 90,000 clones, about 89% seen once. Here the sequenced sample was CD4+ or CD8+ T cells sorted from blood, taken in a trial of the OX40 agonist ivuxolimab. Receptors originate from an adult with an advanced solid tumor such as melanoma, head and neck, liver or kidney cancer. The CDR3 runs from the conserved cysteine through the conserved F or W. D genes are given only for firm matches. Size tells how often a clone was seen (once, few, many) or the class of an expanded clone, and some rows leave it out.

cdr3_nt: TGTGCCTGGAGGGAAAGGACCGGGTCGGGGACTGAAGCTTTCTTT
cdr3_aa: CAWRERTGSGTEAFF
j_call: TRBJ1-1
clone_size: -
v_call: TRBV30
d_call: -

cdr3_nt: TGTGCCAGCAGCCCTACTAGCTACGAGCAGTACTTC
cdr3_aa: CASSPTSYEQYF
j_call: TRBJ2-7
clone_size: -
v_call: TRBV6-1
d_call: -

cdr3_nt: TGTGCCAGCAGCGTAGATACGGCATACACAGATACGCAGTATTTT
cdr3_aa: CASSVDTAYTDTQYF
j_call: TRBJ2-3
clone_size: -
v_call: TRBV9
d_call: -

cdr3_nt: TGTGCCAGCATCGGGACAGGGGTTACCGGGGAGCTGTTTTTT
cdr3_aa: CASIGTGVTGELFF
j_call: TRBJ2-2
clone_size: -
v_call: TRBV19
d_call: TRBD1

cdr3_nt: TGTGCCAGTAGTACAGGACAGAACACCGGGGAGCTGTTTTTT
cdr3_aa: CASSTGQNTGELFF
j_call: TRBJ2-2
clone_size: -
v_call: TRBV19
d_call: -

cdr3_nt: TGTGCCAGCAGTTTGGGAGCGGGACTCCATAATTCACCCCTCCACTTT
cdr3_aa: CASSLGAGLHNSPLHF
j_call: TRBJ1-6
clone_size: -
v_call: TRBV28
d_call: -

cdr3_nt: TGTGCCAGCAGTTACGGAGTCAGGGGCCATGGAAACACCATATATTTT
cdr3_aa: CASSYGVRGHGNTIYF
j_call: TRBJ1-3
clone_size: -
v_call: TRBV6-5
d_call: -

cdr3_nt: TGTGCCAGCTCAAGGGGACAGAGCTCCTACAATGAGCAGTTCTTC
cdr3_aa: CASSRGQSSYNEQFF
j_call: TRBJ2-1
clone_size: -
v_call: TRBV18
d_call: TRBD1

cdr3_nt: TGCGCCAGCACGGGCGGTAGCGGGAGTAGGGAGACCCAGTACTTC
cdr3_aa: CASTGGSGSRETQYF
j_call: TRBJ2-5
clone_size: once
v_call: TRBV5-1
d_call: TRBD2

cdr3_nt: TGTGCCAGCAGCATGGGACTAGCGGGAGGGCCGGTCAAAAACATTCAGTACTTC
cdr3_aa: CASSMGLAGGPVKNIQYF
j_call: TRBJ2-4
clone_size: few
v_call: TRBV9
d_call: TRBD2

cdr3_nt: TGTGCCAGCAGCCAAGAAGTCGGCGCTTCTGGAAACACCATATATTTT
cdr3_aa: CASSQEVGASGNTIYF
j_call: TRBJ1-3
clone_size: -
v_call: TRBV4-2
d_call: -

cdr3_nt: TGTGCCAGCGACAGCGGGTATCAGCCCCAGCATTTT
cdr3_aa: CASDSGYQPQHF
j_call: TRBJ1-5
clone_size: few
v_call: TRBV2
d_call: -

cdr3_nt: TGTGCCAGCAGCTTAACAAGGGACACCGGGGAGCTGTTTTTT
cdr3_aa: CASSLTRDTGELFF
j_call: TRBJ2-2
clone_size: once
v_call: TRBV7-3
d_call: -

cdr3_nt: TGCGCCAGCAGCCCCAGGGCGACCTCAGAGCAGTTCTTC
cdr3_aa: CASSPRATSEQFF
j_call: TRBJ2-1
clone_size: -
v_call: TRBV10-1
d_call: -

cdr3_nt: TGTGCCTGGACCCGAAGACAAAGAAATGAAAAACTGTTTTTT
cdr3_aa: CAWTRRQRNEKLFF
j_call: TRBJ1-4
clone_size: -
v_call: TRBV30
d_call: -

cdr3_nt: TGCGCCAGCAGCTTCACAGCCCAAGAGACCCAGTACTTC
cdr3_aa: CASSFTAQETQYF
j_call: TRBJ2-5
clone_size: -
v_call: TRBV5-1
d_call: -

cdr3_nt: TGTGCCAGCAGTGGGGGTCAACAGGTCTACGAGCAGTACTTC
cdr3_aa: CASSGGQQVYEQYF
j_call: TRBJ2-7
clone_size: -
v_call: TRBV2
d_call: -

cdr3_nt: TGTGCGGGGAGGGGGAGTGGCTATGGCTACACCTTC
cdr3_aa: CAGRGSGYGYTF
j_call: TRBJ1-2
clone_size: few
v_call: TRBV30
d_call: -

cdr3_nt: TGCGCCAGCAAGTCCCAAGGGTGGGCGGCCGGAGAAGCTTTCTTT
cdr3_aa: CASKSQGWAAGEAFF
j_call: TRBJ1-1
clone_size: -
v_call: TRBV5-1
d_call: -

cdr3_nt: TGTGCCAGCAGCTTAGTGCTGGGGCTAGGTGAAAAACTGTTTTTT
cdr3_aa: CASSLVLGLGEKLFF
j_call: TRBJ1-4
clone_size: -
v_call: TRBV11-2
d_call: -

cdr3_nt: TGTGCCAGCAGTTTGCGACTAGCGGGGGACAATGAGCAGTTCTTC
cdr3_aa: CASSLRLAGDNEQFF
j_call: TRBJ2-1
clone_size: -
v_call: TRBV5-4
d_call: TRBD2

cdr3_nt: TGCAGTGCTGCGAATTCAGGCGAGCAGTACTTC
cdr3_aa: CSAANSGEQYF
j_call: TRBJ2-7
clone_size: -
v_call: TRBV20-1
d_call: -

cdr3_nt: TGTGCCAGCAGTGGAAACAATCAGCCCCAGCATTTT
cdr3_aa: CASSGNNQPQHF
j_call: TRBJ1-5
clone_size: few
v_call: TRBV2
d_call: -

cdr3_nt: TGTGCCACCTCGCGGGTCTACGAGACCTACGAGCAGTACTTC
cdr3_aa: CATSRVYETYEQYF
j_call: TRBJ2-7
clone_size: -
v_call: TRBV19
d_call: -

cdr3_nt: TGTGCCAGCAGCACGTTAAAAGGGCAGGACACTGAAGCTTTCTTT
cdr3_aa: CASSTLKGQDTEAFF
j_call: TRBJ1-1
clone_size: -
v_call: TRBV16
d_call: -